Following are 20 T cell receptor beta chains from one sample sequenced in a study of blood T cell repertoires in COVID-19. Generated by immunoSEQ multiplex PCR, the TCRdb table keeps only in-frame clones and is missing some. The sample shows about 240,000 clones, approximately 83% of them seen only once. The sequenced sample consisted of PBMCs or T cells enriched from blood (not recorded which). These TCRs come from a woman between 35 and 50 years old with acute COVID-19.

This sequence joins TRBV13 and TRBJ2-5; D is undetermined. CDR1 and CDR2 from the germline V gene are PRHDT and FYEKMQ (reference sequence). The CDR3 has 15 residues. V was clipped by 2 bases and J by 2 bases, with 12 bases between them. The CDR3 DNA reads TGTGCCAGCAGCTTATTACAGACCGAACAAGAGACCCAGTACTTC. Its translation is CASSLLQTEQETQYF.

The chain employs TRBV9 and TRBJ2-7; TRBD2 matches at 8 bases. This CDR3 has 13 residues. The V segment lost 4 bases and the J segment 5 bases; nucleotides outside the gene matches: 5. Germline CDR1 is SGDLS and CDR2 is YYNGEE. Here the CDR3 DNA reads TGTGCCAGCAGCCCGGGACTAGTTAACGAGCAGTACTTC. Translated, it gives CASSPGLVNEQYF.

V gene TRBV3-1 (or the pseudogene TRBV3-2) combines with J gene TRBJ2-7, with 11 bases lining up with TRBD2. The germline CDR1 and CDR2 sequences are LGHDT and YNNKEL (reference sequence). There are 19 residues in the CDR3. The V and J ends lost 2 bases and 0 bases, in that order; junction bases with no gene match: 12. CDR3 DNA sequence: TGTGCCAGCAGCCAAATTCTAGCGGGGGGACGACAGAGCTCCTACGAGCAGTACTTC. Residues: CASSQILAGGRQSSYEQYF.

This clone was counted a few times. V usage is TRBV11-3 and J usage is TRBJ1-2; TRBD1 aligns across 9 bases. The trim removed 1 base at V and 7 bases at J, leaving 13 bases unmatched. The V gene's germline CDR1 is SGHNT and CDR2 YENEEA. The CDR3 loop spans 17 amino acids. CDR3 coding DNA: TGTGCCAGCAGCTTAGGCGGGAACAGGGGGCTCTTTGGTGGCTACACCTTC. It encodes CASSLGGNRGLFGGYTF. Drawing the rest from reference TRBV11-3 and TRBJ1-2, the complete variable domain is EAGVVQSPRYKIIEKKQPVAFWCNPISGHNTLYWYLQNLGQGPELLIRYENEEAVDDSQLPKDRFSAERLKGVDSTLKIQPAELGDSAVYLCASSLGGNRGLFGGYTFGSGTRLTVV.

CDR3: CASSRSGTGSGGYTF. Written as DNA, the CDR3 is TGTGCCAGCAGCCGATCCGGGACAGGATCGGGTGGCTACACCTTC. The V call is TRBV5-4, the J call TRBJ1-2; 8 nucleotides line up with TRBD1. V lost 4 bases to trimming and J lost 7 bases; unmatched junction nucleotides: 12. CDR1 is SGHNT, CDR2 YYREEE, per germline (reference sequence). The CDR3 is made up of 15 amino acids.

The chain is built from TRBV5-1 and TRBJ2-7, with TRBD2 identical over 12 bases. Germline CDR1 is SGHRS and CDR2 is YFSETQ. This CDR3 has 14 amino acids. With V trimmed by 5 bases and J by 4 bases, 4 bases remained unmatched. The CDR3 coding sequence is TGCGCCAGCAGGAGACTAGCGGGAGAGTACGAGCAGTACTTC. This gives the protein CASRRLAGEYEQYF.

The chain employs TRBV9 and TRBJ2-7, with TRBD1 matching over 7 bases. This CDR3 spans 16 amino acids. The junction had 10 bases not matched to a gene; V was cut back by 1 base and J by 3 bases. Germline CDR1 reads SGDLS; CDR2 reads YYNGEE. The CDR3 sequence: CASSVPGQRLCYEQYF. The DNA of the CDR3 is TGTGCCAGCAGCGTACCGGGACAGCGCCTTTGCTACGAGCAGTACTTC.

The CDR3 DNA is TGTGCCACCAGCAGAGACAGGGAGGGAGGCTACACCTTC. Protein: CATSRDREGGYTF. The chain carries TRBV15 and TRBJ1-2; TRBD1 is a possible D gene (5 bases). CDR1 is LNHNV, CDR2 YYDKDF, per germline (reference sequence). With 0 bases removed from V and 8 bases from J, the gap between germline ends came to 10 bases. The CDR3 is made up of 13 amino acids.

This rearrangement joins TRBV28 to TRBJ2-2; D is uncertain. The ends were cut back, 6 bases at V and 3 bases at J, with 11 bases in the middle. The germline CDR1 and CDR2 sequences are MDHEN and SYDVKM. The CDR3 length is 14 residues. In nucleotides, the CDR3 is TGTGCCAGCAGCCGCCCGCTATACACCGGGGAGCTGTTTTTT. Its translation is CASSRPLYTGELFF.

The chain couples TRBV3-1 (or the pseudogene TRBV3-2) to TRBJ2-1; no reliable D call. This CDR3 has 15 amino acids. V lost 4 bases and J 7 bases, leaving 17 bases between the germline ends. The germline gives CDR1 LGHDT, CDR2 YNNKEL (reference sequence). The CDR3: CASSPTISPGNEQFF. The CDR3 nucleotides are TGTGCCAGCAGCCCCACTATATCCCCTGGGAATGAGCAGTTCTTC.

The chain joins TRBV12-3 or TRBV12-4 to TRBJ2-1; D ambiguous. Trimming took off 7 bases at V and 8 bases at J, with 15 bases between the two ends. The length of the CDR3 is 13 residues. The CDR3 region is CASTFSSDYEQFF. The CDR3 DNA reads as TGTGCCAGCACTTTTAGTAGTGATTATGAGCAGTTCTTC.

The V and J genes are TRBV4-1 and TRBJ2-1; 8 positions agree with TRBD2. Germline values: CDR1 MGHRA, CDR2 YSYEKL. After removal of 2 bases from V and 4 bases from J, the junction contained 7 bases not matched to a gene. The CDR3 length is 16 residues. The CDR3 loop reads CASSQPGTRAYNEQFF. The CDR3 coding sequence is TGCGCCAGCAGCCAACCCGGGACTAGGGCGTACAATGAGCAGTTCTTC.

This chain uses TRBV7-3 with TRBJ2-1; TRBD2 matches 7 bases. CDR1 and CDR2 from the germline V gene are SGHTA and FQGTGA. Trimming cost V 3 bases and J 7 bases; bases outside gene matches: 9. The CDR3 loop spans 15 amino acids. CDR3 DNA sequence: TGTGCCAGCAGCTTCCAGCGGGAAACCGATAATGAGCAGTTCTTC. Translation: CASSFQRETDNEQFF.

The chain combines TRBV12-3 or TRBV12-4 with TRBJ1-1, with TRBD1 as a possible D gene (5 bases). Trimming pared 3 bases from V and 11 bases from J, leaving 16 bases between. CDR3 length: 13 residues. Written as DNA, the CDR3 is TGTGCCAGCAGTTTGATAAAGGGGCAGGCGGCTTTCTTT. Translated: CASSLIKGQAAFF.

This chain uses TRBV19 with TRBJ1-4; maybe TRBD1 (5 bases). Trimming removed 3 bases from V and 4 bases from J, with 9 bases in between. The CDR3 is 14 residues long. The germline CDR1 and CDR2 sequences are LNHDA and SQIVND (reference sequence). The CDR3 DNA reads as TGTGCCAGTAGTATCCGGGGGATTAATGAAAAACTGTTTTTT. It yields the protein CASSIRGINEKLFF.

CDR3 sequence reads: CASSLGEGAETQYF. DNA for the CDR3: TGTGCCAGCAGCTTAGGAGAGGGAGCGGAGACCCAGTACTTC. This chain joins TRBV27 and TRBJ2-5, with a weak D call TRBD2 (5 bases). Germline loops: CDR1 MNHEY, CDR2 SMNVEV (reference sequence). This CDR3 is built from 14 residues. V was shortened by 6 bases and J by 5 bases, with 16 bases between the two germline ends.

This clone came up once. V and J are TRBV6-5 and TRBJ1-4, with TRBD1 as a possible D gene (6 bases). The CDR3 has 14 amino acids. V was shortened by 6 bases and J by 8 bases, with 16 bases between the two germline ends. Germline loops: CDR1 MNHEY, CDR2 SVGAGI. The CDR3 sequence: CASSRTGRGEKLFF. The CDR3 region has the DNA TGTGCCAGCAGCAGAACAGGGAGGGGAGAAAAACTGTTTTTT.

The chain uses TRBV10-3 and TRBJ2-3; 10 nucleotides agree with TRBD1. The trim removed 11 bases at V and 5 bases at J, leaving 4 bases unmatched. This CDR3 has 12 residues. Germline V lookup: CDR1 ENHRY, CDR2 SYGVKD. The CDR3 DNA sequence: TGTGCCGGCGGACAGGGGGGAGATACGCAGTATTTT. Its protein is CAGGQGGDTQYF.

The chain uses TRBV19 and TRBJ2-1, with TRBD2 as a possible D gene (6 bases). V was shortened by 7 bases and J by 5 bases, with 15 bases between the two germline ends. The CDR3 contains 14 residues. The germline V gene encodes CDR1 LNHDA and CDR2 SQIVND (reference sequence). This CDR3 reads CASTDSGRDNEQFF. CDR3 DNA sequence: TGTGCCAGTACTGATAGCGGTCGGGACAATGAGCAGTTCTTC.

This CDR3 reads CASSLSPAGENFYNEQFF. CDR3 sequence (DNA): TGTGCCAGCAGTCTGTCTCCCGCGGGAGAGAACTTTTACAATGAGCAGTTCTTC. V is TRBV25-1 and J is TRBJ2-1, with 7 bases fitting TRBD2. Germline CDR1 reads MGHDK; CDR2 reads SYGVNS. Trimming took 5 bases from V and 4 from J; bases not matched to a gene: 17. The CDR3 has 18 residues.